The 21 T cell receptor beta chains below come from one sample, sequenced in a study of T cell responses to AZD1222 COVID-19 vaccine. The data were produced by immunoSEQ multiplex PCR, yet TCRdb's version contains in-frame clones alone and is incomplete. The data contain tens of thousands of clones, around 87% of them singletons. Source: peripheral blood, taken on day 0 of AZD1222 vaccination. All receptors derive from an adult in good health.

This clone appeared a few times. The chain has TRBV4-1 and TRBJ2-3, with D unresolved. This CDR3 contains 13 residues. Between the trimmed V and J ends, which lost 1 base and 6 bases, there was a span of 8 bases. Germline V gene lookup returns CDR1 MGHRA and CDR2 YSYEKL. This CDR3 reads CASSQGYGDTQYF. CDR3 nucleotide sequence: TGCGCCAGCAGCCAAGGGTACGGGGATACGCAGTATTTT.

CDR3 region: CASSEARTGIRIVNTEAFF. The CDR3 nucleotides read TGTGCCAGCAGTGAAGCGCGGACAGGGATCCGCATTGTGAACACTGAAGCTTTCTTT. This chain joins TRBV2 and TRBJ1-1; 8 positions match TRBD1. From germline, CDR1 is SNHLY and CDR2 FYNNEI. Trimming at V came to 0 bases and at J to 0 bases, leaving 12 bases not matched to a gene. There are 19 residues in the CDR3. The full variable domain, in which reference TRBV2 and TRBJ1-1 provide the parts outside the CDR3, is EPEVTQTPSHQVTQMGQEVILRCVPISNHLYFYWYRQILGQKVEFLVSFYNNEISEKSEIFDDQFSVERPDGSNFTLKIRSTKLEDSAMYFCASSEARTGIRIVNTEAFFGQGTRLTVV.

In DNA form, the CDR3 reads TGTGCCAGCAGCCCCGGGGCCCTTAATGAAAAACTGTTTTTT. This gives the protein CASSPGALNEKLFF. This chain links TRBV13 with TRBJ1-4, with a tentative D call TRBD1 (5 bases). CDR3 length: 14 residues. V shed 5 bases and J shed 4 bases, with 11 bases lying between them. Looked up from germline, CDR1 is PRHDT and CDR2 is FYEKMQ (reference sequence). Based on the CDR3 plus reference TRBV13 and TRBJ1-4, the full variable domain is AAGVIQSPRHLIKEKRETATLKCYPIPRHDTVYWYQQGPGQDPQFLISFYEKMQSDKGSIPDRFSAQQFSDYHSELNMSSLELGDSALYFCASSPGALNEKLFFGSGTQLSVL.

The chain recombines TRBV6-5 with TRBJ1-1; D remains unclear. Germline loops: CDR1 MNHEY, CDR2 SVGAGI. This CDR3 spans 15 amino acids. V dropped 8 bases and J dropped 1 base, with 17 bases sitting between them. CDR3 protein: CASSAQQSGNTEAFF. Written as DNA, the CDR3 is TGTGCCAGCTCGGCGCAACAGTCGGGGAACACTGAAGCTTTCTTT.

The CDR3 nucleotides are TGTGCCAGCAGTCGTAGGATCGGACAGCGAGATTATTCGGAGCAGTACTTC. Translated, it gives CASSRRIGQRDYSEQYF. The chain links TRBV6-6 to TRBJ2-7; tentatively, D is TRBD1 (6 bases). Germline-derived CDR1 and CDR2 are MNHNY and SVGAGI (reference sequence). V lost 5 bases and J 7 bases, leaving 27 bases between the germline ends. The CDR3 is 17 amino acids.

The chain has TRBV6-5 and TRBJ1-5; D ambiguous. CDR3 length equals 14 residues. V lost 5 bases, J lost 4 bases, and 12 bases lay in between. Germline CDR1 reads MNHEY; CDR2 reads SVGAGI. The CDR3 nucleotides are TGTGCCAGCAGTAGCCTTGGGAATAATCAGCCCCAGCATTTT. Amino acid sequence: CASSSLGNNQPQHF.

The CDR3 DNA reads TGCGCCAGCAGCTTGTTGGGGTTTAATGAGCAGTTCTTC. Translation: CASSLLGFNEQFF. This sequence joins TRBV5-1 and TRBJ2-1, with D hard to call. Trimming shortened V by 1 base and J by 7 bases, and 9 bases separated the two germline ends. The CDR3 runs to 13 residues. The germline CDR1 and CDR2 sequences are SGHRS and YFSETQ.

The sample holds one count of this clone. The CDR3 bases are TGTGCCAGCAGCTTAGCACAGGGGGATGGCTACACCTTC. This sequence encodes CASSLAQGDGYTF. This chain uses TRBV7-9 with TRBJ1-2; 8 nucleotides line up with TRBD1. CDR3 length: 13 amino acids. V shed 0 bases, J shed 6 bases, and the junction held 0 bases outside the gene matches. Germline CDR1 SEHNR, CDR2 FQNEAQ (reference sequence).

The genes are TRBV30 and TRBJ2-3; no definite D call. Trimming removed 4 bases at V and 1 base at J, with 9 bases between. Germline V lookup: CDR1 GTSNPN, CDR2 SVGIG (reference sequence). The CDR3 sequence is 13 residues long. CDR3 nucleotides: TGTGCCTGGATTAGTCGGGGCACAGATACGCAGTATTTT. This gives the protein CAWISRGTDTQYF.

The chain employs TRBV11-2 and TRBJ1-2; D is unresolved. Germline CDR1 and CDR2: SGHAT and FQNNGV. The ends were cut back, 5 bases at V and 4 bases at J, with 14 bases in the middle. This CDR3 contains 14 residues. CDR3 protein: CASSHNRVGYGYTF. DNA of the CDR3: TGTGCCAGCAGCCACAACCGGGTTGGCTATGGCTACACCTTC.

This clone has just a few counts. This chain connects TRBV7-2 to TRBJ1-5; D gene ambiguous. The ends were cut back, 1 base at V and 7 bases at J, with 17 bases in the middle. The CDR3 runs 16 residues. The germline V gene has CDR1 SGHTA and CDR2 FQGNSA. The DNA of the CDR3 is TGTGCCAGCAGCTTAGTTGGTCAGATGAGTGGACAGCCCCAGCATTTT. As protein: CASSLVGQMSGQPQHF.

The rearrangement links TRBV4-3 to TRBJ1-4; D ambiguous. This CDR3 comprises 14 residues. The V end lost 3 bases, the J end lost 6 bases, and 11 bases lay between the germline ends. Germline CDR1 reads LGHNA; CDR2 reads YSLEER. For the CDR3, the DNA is TGCGCCAGCAGCCAGCTCGTGACGGATGAAAAACTGTTTTTT. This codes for CASSQLVTDEKLFF.

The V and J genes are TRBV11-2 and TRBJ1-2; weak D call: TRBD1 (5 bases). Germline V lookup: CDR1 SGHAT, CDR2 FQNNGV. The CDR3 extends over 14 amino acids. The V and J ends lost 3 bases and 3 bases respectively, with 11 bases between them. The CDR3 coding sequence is TGTGCCAGCAGCTTTTCCCAGGGCTACTATGGCTACACCTTC. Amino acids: CASSFSQGYYGYTF.

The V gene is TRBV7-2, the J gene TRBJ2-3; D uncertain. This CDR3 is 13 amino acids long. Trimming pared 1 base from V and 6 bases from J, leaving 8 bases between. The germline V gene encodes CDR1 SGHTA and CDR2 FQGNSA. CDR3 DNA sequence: TGTGCCAGCAGCTTAGTAGTTGGGGATACGCAGTATTTT. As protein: CASSLVVGDTQYF.

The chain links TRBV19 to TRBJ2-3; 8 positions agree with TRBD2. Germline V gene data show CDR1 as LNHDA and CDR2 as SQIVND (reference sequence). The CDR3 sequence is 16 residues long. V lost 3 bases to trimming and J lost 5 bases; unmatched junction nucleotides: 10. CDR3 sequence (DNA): TGTGCCAGTAGTATTCTCGGACTAGCAAAGGGAGATACGCAGTATTTT. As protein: CASSILGLAKGDTQYF.

The CDR3 spells CASSGTGRDTQYF. In nucleotides, the CDR3 is TGTGCCAGCAGCGGGACAGGAAGGGATACGCAGTATTTT. This chain connects TRBV27 to TRBJ2-3; 8 nucleotides agree with TRBD1. The length of the CDR3 is 13 residues. Germline V gene lookup returns CDR1 MNHEY and CDR2 SMNVEV (reference sequence). The V segment lost 6 bases and the J segment 6 bases; nucleotides outside the gene matches: 5.

CDR3 in amino acids: CASSQNTGELFF. The CDR3 DNA sequence: TGTGCCAGCAGCCAAAACACCGGGGAGCTGTTTTTT. The V gene is TRBV4-2, the J gene TRBJ2-2; D is unclear. From germline, CDR1 is LGHNA and CDR2 YNFKEQ. The CDR3 has 12 amino acids. Trimming pared 2 bases from V and 2 bases from J, leaving 0 bases between.

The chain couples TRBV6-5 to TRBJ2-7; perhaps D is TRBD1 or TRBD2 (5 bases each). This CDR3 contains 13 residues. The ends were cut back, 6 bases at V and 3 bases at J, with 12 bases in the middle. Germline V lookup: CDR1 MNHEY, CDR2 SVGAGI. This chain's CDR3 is CASRWGLVYEQYF. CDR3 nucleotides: TGTGCCAGCAGGTGGGGGTTAGTCTACGAGCAGTACTTC.

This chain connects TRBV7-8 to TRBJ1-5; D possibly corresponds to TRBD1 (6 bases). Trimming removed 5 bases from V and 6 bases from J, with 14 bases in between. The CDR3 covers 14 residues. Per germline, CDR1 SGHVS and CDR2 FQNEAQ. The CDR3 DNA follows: TGTGCCAGCAGCGAACACAGGGAAGGTCAGCCCCAGCATTTT. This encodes CASSEHREGQPQHF.

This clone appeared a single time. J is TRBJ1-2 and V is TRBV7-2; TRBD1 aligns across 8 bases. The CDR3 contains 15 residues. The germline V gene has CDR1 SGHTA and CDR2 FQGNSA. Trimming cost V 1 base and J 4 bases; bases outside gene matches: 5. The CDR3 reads CASSLDPGQAYGYTF. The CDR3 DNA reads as TGTGCCAGCAGCTTAGACCCGGGACAGGCCTATGGCTACACCTTC.

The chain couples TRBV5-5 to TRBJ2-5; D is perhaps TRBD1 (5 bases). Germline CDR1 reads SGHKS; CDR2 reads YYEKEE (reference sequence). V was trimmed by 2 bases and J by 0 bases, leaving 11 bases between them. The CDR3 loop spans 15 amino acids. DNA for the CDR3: TGTGCCAGCAGCTTAAATGGGGCCTACCAAGAGACCCAGTACTTC. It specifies CASSLNGAYQETQYF.